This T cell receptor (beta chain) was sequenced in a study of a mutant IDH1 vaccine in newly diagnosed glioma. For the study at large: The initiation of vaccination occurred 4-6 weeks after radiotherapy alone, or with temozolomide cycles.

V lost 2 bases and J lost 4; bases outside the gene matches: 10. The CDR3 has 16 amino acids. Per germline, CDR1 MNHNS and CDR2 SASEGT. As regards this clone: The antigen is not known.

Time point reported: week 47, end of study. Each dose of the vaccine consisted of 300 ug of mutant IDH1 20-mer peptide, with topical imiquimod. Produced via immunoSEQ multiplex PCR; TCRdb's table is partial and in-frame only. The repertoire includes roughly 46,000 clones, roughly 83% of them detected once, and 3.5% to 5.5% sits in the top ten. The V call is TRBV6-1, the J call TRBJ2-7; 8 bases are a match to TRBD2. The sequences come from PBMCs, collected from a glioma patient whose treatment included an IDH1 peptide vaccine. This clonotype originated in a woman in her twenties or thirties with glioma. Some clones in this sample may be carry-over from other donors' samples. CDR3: CASSERYGLARYEQYF. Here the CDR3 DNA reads TGTGCCAGCAGTGAAAGGTACGGACTAGCCAGGTACGAGCAGTACTTC.